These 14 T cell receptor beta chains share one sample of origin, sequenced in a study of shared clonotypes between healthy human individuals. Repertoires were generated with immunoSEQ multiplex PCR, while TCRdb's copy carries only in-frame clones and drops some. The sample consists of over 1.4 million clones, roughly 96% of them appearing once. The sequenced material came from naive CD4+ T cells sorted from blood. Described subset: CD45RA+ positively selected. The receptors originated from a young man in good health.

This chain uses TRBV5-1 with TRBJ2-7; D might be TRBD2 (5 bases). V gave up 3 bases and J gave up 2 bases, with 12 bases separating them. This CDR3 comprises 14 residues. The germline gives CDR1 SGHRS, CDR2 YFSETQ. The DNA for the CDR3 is TGCGCCAGCAGCTACCGGACTGATACCTACGAGCAGTACTTC. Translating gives CASSYRTDTYEQYF.

In DNA, the CDR3 is TGCAGCGTGTACAGGGGAAGTGGAGAGACCCAGTACTTC. Protein: CSVYRGSGETQYF. V is TRBV29-1 and J is TRBJ2-5; 7 nucleotides line up with TRBD1. Germline CDR1 SQVTM, CDR2 ANQGSEA. The ends lost 6 bases at V and 4 bases at J; junction bases unmatched: 8. The CDR3 is 13 amino acids.

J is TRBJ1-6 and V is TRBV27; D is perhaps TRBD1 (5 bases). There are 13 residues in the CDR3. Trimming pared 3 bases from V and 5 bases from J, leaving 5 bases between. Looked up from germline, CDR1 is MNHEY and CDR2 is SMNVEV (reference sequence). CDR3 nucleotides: TGTGCCAGCAGTTTGGGGGATAATTCACCCCTCCACTTT. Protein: CASSLGDNSPLHF.

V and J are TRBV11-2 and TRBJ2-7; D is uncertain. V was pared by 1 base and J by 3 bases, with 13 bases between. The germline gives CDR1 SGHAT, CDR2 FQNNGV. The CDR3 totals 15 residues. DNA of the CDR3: TGTGCCAGCAGCTTAGGGCGCGGAGAGATCTACGAGCAGTACTTC. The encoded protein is CASSLGRGEIYEQYF.

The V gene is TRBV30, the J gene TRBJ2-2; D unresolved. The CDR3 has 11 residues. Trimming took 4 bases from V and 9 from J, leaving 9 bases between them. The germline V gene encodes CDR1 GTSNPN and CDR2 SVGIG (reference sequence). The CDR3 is CAWTSARELFF. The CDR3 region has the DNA TGTGCCTGGACTTCGGCTCGGGAGCTGTTTTTT. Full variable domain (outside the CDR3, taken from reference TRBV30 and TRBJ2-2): SQTIHQWPATLVQPVGSPLSLECTVEGTSNPNLYWYRQAAGRGLQLLFYSVGIGQISSEVPQNLSASRPQDRQFILSSKKLLLSDSGFYLCAWTSARELFFGEGSRLTVL.

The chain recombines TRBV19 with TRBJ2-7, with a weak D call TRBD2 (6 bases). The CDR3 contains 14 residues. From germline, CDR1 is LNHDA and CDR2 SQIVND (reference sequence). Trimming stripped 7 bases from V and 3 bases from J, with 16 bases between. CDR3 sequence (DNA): TGTGCCAGTAACCCCCGGGGGAGTCTCTACGAGCAGTACTTC. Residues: CASNPRGSLYEQYF. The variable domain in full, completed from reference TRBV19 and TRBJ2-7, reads DGGITQSPKYLFRKEGQNVTLSCEQNLNHDAMYWYRQDPGQGLRLIYYSQIVNDFQKGDIAEGYSVSREKKESFPLTVTSAQKNPTAFYLCASNPRGSLYEQYFGPGTRLTVT.

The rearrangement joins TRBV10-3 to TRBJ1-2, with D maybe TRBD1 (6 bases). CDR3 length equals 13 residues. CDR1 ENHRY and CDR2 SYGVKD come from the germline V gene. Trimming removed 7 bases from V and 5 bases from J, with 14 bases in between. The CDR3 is CAIKRGGGYGYTF. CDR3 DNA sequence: TGTGCCATCAAGAGGGGAGGGGGATATGGCTACACCTTC.

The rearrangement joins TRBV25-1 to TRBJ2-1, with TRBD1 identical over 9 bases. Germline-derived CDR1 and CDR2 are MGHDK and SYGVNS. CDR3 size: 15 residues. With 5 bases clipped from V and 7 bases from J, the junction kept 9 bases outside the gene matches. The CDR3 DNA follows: TGTGCCAGCAGTTTACGACAGGGGGGAAGAAATGAGCAGTTCTTC. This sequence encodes CASSLRQGGRNEQFF.

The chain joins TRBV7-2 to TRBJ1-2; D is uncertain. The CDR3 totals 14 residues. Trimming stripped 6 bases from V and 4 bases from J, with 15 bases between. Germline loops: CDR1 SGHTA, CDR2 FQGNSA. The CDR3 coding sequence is TGTGCCAGCAGTCCCCGGGCAGGAGCCTATGGCTACACCTTC. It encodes CASSPRAGAYGYTF.

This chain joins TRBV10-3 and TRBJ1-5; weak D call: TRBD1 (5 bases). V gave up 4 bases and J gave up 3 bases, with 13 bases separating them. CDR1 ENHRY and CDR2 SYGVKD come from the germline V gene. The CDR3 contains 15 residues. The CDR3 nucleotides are TGTGCCATCAGTGCGCAGGGACGGAACAATCAGCCCCAGCATTTT. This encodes CAISAQGRNNQPQHF.

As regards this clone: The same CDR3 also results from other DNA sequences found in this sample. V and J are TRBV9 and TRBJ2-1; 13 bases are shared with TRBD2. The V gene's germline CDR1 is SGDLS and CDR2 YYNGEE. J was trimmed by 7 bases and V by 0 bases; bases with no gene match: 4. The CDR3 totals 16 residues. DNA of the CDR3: TGTGCCAGCAGCGTAGTGGGACTAGCGGGGCTAAATGAGCAGTTCTTC. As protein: CASSVVGLAGLNEQFF.

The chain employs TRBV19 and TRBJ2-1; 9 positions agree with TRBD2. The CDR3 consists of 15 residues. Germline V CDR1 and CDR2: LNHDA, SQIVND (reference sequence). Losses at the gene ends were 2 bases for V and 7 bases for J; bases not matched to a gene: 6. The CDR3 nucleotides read TGTGCCAGTAGTATATCGGCTAGCGGGAAAAATGAGCAGTTCTTC. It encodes CASSISASGKNEQFF.

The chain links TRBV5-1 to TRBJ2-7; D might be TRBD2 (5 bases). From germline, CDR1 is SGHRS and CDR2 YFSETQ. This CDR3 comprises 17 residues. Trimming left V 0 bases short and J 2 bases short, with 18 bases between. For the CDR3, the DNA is TGCGCCAGCAGCTTGGGGCGACCCCCGGACGGGACCTACGAGCAGTACTTC. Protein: CASSLGRPPDGTYEQYF.

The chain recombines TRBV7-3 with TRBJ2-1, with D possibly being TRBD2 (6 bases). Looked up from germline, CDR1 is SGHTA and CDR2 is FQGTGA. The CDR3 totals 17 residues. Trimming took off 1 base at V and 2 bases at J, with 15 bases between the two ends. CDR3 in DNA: TGTGCCAGCAGCTTAAGAGGTAGCGGACGGGCCTACAATGAGCAGTTCTTC. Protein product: CASSLRGSGRAYNEQFF. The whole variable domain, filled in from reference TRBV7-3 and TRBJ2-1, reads GAGVSQTPSNKVTEKGKYVELRCDPISGHTALYWYRQSLGQGPEFLIYFQGTGAADDSGLPNDRFFAVRPEGSVSTLKIQRTERGDSAVYLCASSLRGSGRAYNEQFFGPGTRLTVL.